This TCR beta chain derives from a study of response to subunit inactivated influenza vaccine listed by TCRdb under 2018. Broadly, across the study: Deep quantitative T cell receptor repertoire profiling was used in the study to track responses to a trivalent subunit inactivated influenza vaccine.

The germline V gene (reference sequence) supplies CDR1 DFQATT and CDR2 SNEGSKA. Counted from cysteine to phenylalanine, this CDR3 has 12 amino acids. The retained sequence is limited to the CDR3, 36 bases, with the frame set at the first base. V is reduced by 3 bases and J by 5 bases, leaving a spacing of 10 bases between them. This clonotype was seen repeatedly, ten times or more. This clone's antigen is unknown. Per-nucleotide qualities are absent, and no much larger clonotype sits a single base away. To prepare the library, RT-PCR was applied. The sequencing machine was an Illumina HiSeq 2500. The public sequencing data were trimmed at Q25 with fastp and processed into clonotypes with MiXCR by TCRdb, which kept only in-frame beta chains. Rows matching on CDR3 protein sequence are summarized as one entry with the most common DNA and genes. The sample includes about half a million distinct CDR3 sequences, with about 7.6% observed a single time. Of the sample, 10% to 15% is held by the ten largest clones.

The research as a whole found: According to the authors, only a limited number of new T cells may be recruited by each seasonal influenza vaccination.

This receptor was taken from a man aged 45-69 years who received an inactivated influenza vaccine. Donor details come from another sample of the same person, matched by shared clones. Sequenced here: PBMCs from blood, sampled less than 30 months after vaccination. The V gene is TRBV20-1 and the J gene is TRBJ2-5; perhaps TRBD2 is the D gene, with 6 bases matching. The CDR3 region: CSASVEGETQYF. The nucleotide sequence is TGCAGTGCTAGTGTGGAGGGCGAGACCCAGTACTTC.